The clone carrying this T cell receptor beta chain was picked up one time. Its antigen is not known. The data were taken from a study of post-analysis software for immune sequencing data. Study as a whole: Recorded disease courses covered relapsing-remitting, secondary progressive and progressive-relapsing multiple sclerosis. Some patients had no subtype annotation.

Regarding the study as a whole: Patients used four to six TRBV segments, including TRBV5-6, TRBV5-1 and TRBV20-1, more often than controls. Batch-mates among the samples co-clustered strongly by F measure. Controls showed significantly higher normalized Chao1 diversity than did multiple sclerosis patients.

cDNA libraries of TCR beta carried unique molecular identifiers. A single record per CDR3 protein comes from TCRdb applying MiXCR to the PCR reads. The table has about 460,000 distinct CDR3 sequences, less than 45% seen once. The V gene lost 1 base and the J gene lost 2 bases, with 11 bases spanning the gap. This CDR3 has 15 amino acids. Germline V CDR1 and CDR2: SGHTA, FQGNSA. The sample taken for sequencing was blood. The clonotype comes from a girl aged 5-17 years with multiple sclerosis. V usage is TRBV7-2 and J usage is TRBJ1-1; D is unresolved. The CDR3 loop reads CASSLVMHRNTEAFF. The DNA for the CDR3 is TGTGCCAGCAGCTTAGTGATGCATAGAAACACTGAAGCTTTCTTT. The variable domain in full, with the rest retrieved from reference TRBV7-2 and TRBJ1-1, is GAGVSQSPSNKVTEKGKDVELRCDPISGHTALYWYRQSLGQGLEFLIYFQGNSAPDKSGLPSDRFSAERTGGSVSTLTIQRTQQEDSAVYLCASSLVMHRNTEAFFGQGTRLTVV.